This passage covers 26 T cell receptor beta chains from one sample sequenced in a study of blood T cell repertoires in COVID-19. Libraries were prepared by immunoSEQ multiplex PCR; TCRdb keeps only in-frame clonotypes and omits some of them. Among some 400,000 clones listed, roughly nine tenths were seen once. Sequenced sample: PBMCs or T cells enriched from blood (not recorded which). Receptor source: a man aged 25-40 years who had recovered from COVID-19.

V gene TRBV18 combines with J gene TRBJ2-3; a possible D gene is TRBD2 (5 bases). This CDR3 region has 13 residues. V was clipped by 3 bases and J by 3 bases, with 7 bases between them. CDR1 is KGHSH and CDR2 is LQKENI in the germline V gene. The CDR3 reads CASSPPGTDTQYF. The CDR3 DNA reads as TGTGCCAGCTCACCCCCGGGAACAGATACGCAGTATTTT.

Many counts were recorded for this clone. This chain links TRBV11-2 with TRBJ2-1; 11 bases line up with TRBD2. The CDR3 spans 13 residues. V trimming: 4 bases; J trimming: 15 bases; junction bases outside the gene matches: 8. Germline-derived CDR1 and CDR2 are SGHAT and FQNNGV. The CDR3 here is CASSSTLAGGWFF. The CDR3 bases are TGTGCCAGCAGCTCCACCCTAGCGGGAGGCTGGTTCTTC.

The rearrangement uses TRBV18 and TRBJ2-1; TRBD2 matches 8 bases. The CDR3 loop spans 15 amino acids. V lost 1 base, J lost 9 bases, and 8 bases stayed unmatched. CDR1 KGHSH and CDR2 LQKENI come from the germline V gene. The DNA for the CDR3 is TGTGCCAGCTCACCACGGACTAGCACAGAGTCTGAGCAGTTCTTC. It encodes CASSPRTSTESEQFF.

This clone has only one observation. This rearrangement joins TRBV6-5 to TRBJ1-1, with D hard to call. From germline, CDR1 is MNHEY and CDR2 SVGAGI. The CDR3 contains 15 residues. V shed 0 bases and J shed 4 bases, with 12 bases lying between them. The CDR3 sequence: CASSYSVGRGTEAFF. The DNA of the CDR3 is TGTGCCAGCAGTTACTCGGTGGGTCGGGGCACTGAAGCTTTCTTT.

This clone appeared a single time. The identical CDR3 is also encoded by other nucleotide sequences in the sample. J is TRBJ1-3 and V is TRBV6-5, with 8 bases matching TRBD1. Germline assignment: CDR1 MNHEY and CDR2 SVGAGI. The CDR3 sequence is 12 residues long. The ends lost 8 bases at V and 4 bases at J; junction bases unmatched: 1. The CDR3 DNA is TGTGCCAGCCGGACAGGGGGAAACACCATATATTTT. This translates into CASRTGGNTIYF.

This clone has more than one count but fewer than ten. The chain has TRBV12-3 or TRBV12-4 and TRBJ2-7, with D unclear. The CDR3 is 13 amino acids. Between the trimmed V and J ends, which lost 3 bases and 7 bases, there was a span of 13 bases. The CDR3 nucleotides read TGTGCCAGCAGTTTTAGTAGCCTCCCGGAGCAGTACTTC. It codes for CASSFSSLPEQYF.

The CDR3 bases are TGTGCCAGCAGCTTTCGGACTAGCGGGAGGACCGGCGAGCAGTACTTC. Translation gives CASSFRTSGRTGEQYF. The V and J genes are TRBV7-6 and TRBJ2-7, with TRBD2 matching over 14 bases. The CDR3 spans 16 residues. The junction had 7 bases not matched to a gene; V was cut back by 3 bases and J by 6 bases. Per the germline V gene, CDR1 is SGHVS and CDR2 is FNYEAQ.

CDR3: CASSAPRGHRVTNSPDTQYF. Here the CDR3 DNA reads TGTGCCAGCAGCGCCCCCCGGGGTCACCGGGTCACTAACAGTCCAGATACGCAGTATTTT. The chain joins TRBV9 to TRBJ2-3; the D gene is possibly TRBD2 (5 bases). The CDR3 spans 20 residues. Looked up from germline, CDR1 is SGDLS and CDR2 is YYNGEE. Deletions cut 3 bases from V and 4 bases from J, with 30 bases between.

The V gene is TRBV28, the J gene TRBJ1-2; 7 nucleotides align to TRBD1. Losses at the gene ends were 5 bases for V and 8 bases for J; bases not matched to a gene: 5. The CDR3 runs to 12 residues. Germline CDR1 and CDR2: MDHEN and SYDVKM. The CDR3 region is CASSLRQGGYTF. Written as DNA, the CDR3 is TGTGCCAGCAGTCTCAGACAGGGAGGCTACACCTTC.

The J gene is TRBJ2-1, the V gene TRBV11-2, with 10 bases fitting TRBD2. This CDR3 is built from 14 residues. Germline CDR1 reads SGHAT; CDR2 reads FQNNGV. The V gene end was trimmed by 6 bases and the J gene end by 4 bases; junction bases not matched to a gene: 3. Written as DNA, the CDR3 is TGTGCCAGCAGACTAGCGGGACCTTACAATGAGCAGTTCTTC. It yields the protein CASRLAGPYNEQFF. Full variable domain (rest looked up from reference TRBV11-2 and TRBJ2-1): EAGVAQSPRYKIIEKRQSVAFWCNPISGHATLYWYQQILGQGPKLLIQFQNNGVVDDSQLPKDRFSAERLKGVDSTLKIQPAKLEDSAVYLCASRLAGPYNEQFFGPGTRLTVL.

This clone is a singleton in its sample. This rearrangement joins TRBV3-1 (or the pseudogene TRBV3-2) to TRBJ2-2, with TRBD2 matching 7 bases. The length of the CDR3 is 15 residues. Germline CDR1 reads LGHDT; CDR2 reads YNNKEL (reference sequence). V lost 6 bases, J lost 0 bases, and 4 bases stayed unmatched. The CDR3 DNA sequence: TGTGCCAGCAGGCTCGGGGGGTCGAACACCGGGGAGCTGTTTTTT. Its translation: CASRLGGSNTGELFF.

The J gene is TRBJ2-1, the V gene TRBV27; no reliable D call. Germline V gene lookup returns CDR1 MNHEY and CDR2 SMNVEV (reference sequence). This CDR3 has 12 amino acids. V was pared by 6 bases and J by 3 bases, with 6 bases between. The chain's CDR3 is CASSRGYNEQFF. The DNA for the CDR3 is TGTGCCAGCAGCCGCGGCTACAATGAGCAGTTCTTC.

This clone has just a few counts. The chain employs TRBV2 and TRBJ2-1, with D uncertain. The CDR3 length is 15 residues. Germline CDR1 is SNHLY and CDR2 is FYNNEI. V was clipped by 4 bases and J by 5 bases, with 15 bases between them. In DNA form, the CDR3 reads TGTGCCAGCAGTGCCCACAGTGGCTCTGACAATGAGCAGTTCTTC. It is translated as CASSAHSGSDNEQFF.

The chain employs TRBV30 and TRBJ1-6; 9 bases align to TRBD1. The V segment lost 4 bases and the J segment 10 bases; nucleotides outside the gene matches: 14. Germline assignment: CDR1 GTSNPN and CDR2 SVGIG (reference sequence). The CDR3 runs to 16 residues. For the CDR3, the DNA is TGTGCCTGGACGCGGGACAGGGTGTTTCTAGGATCACCCCTCCACTTT. Translation gives CAWTRDRVFLGSPLHF. Full variable domain (missing parts from reference TRBV30 and TRBJ1-6): SQTIHQWPATLVQPVGSPLSLECTVEGTSNPNLYWYRQAAGRGLQLLFYSVGIGQISSEVPQNLSASRPQDRQFILSSKKLLLSDSGFYLCAWTRDRVFLGSPLHFGNGTRLTVT.

This chain connects TRBV11-2 to TRBJ1-1; 7 nucleotides line up with TRBD1. CDR3 length: 14 residues. CDR1 is SGHAT, CDR2 FQNNGV, per germline. The V segment lost 3 bases and the J segment 4 bases; nucleotides outside the gene matches: 5. This CDR3 reads CASSFQGQITEAFF. CDR3 coding DNA: TGTGCCAGCAGCTTCCAGGGACAGATCACTGAAGCTTTCTTT. Full variable domain (remainder filled in from reference TRBV11-2 and TRBJ1-1): EAGVAQSPRYKIIEKRQSVAFWCNPISGHATLYWYQQILGQGPKLLIQFQNNGVVDDSQLPKDRFSAERLKGVDSTLKIQPAKLEDSAVYLCASSFQGQITEAFFGQGTRLTVV.

The chain is built from TRBV7-8 and TRBJ2-3; D might be TRBD1 (5 bases). Trimming cost V 6 bases and J 1 base, with 14 bases left between them. Germline V gives CDR1 SGHVS, CDR2 FQNEAQ. The CDR3 totals 15 residues. The CDR3 loop is CASRPNRKGTDTQYF. DNA of the CDR3: TGTGCCAGCAGACCCAACAGGAAGGGCACAGATACGCAGTATTTT. Combining the CDR3 with reference TRBV7-8 and TRBJ2-3 gives the whole variable domain GAGVSQSPRYKVAKRGQDVALRCDPISGHVSLFWYQQALGQGPEFLTYFQNEAQLDKSGLPSDRFFAERPEGSVSTLKIQRTQQEDSAVYLCASRPNRKGTDTQYFGPGTRLTVL.

The chain has TRBV28 and TRBJ1-1; D is perhaps TRBD1 (5 bases). The germline V and J ends were trimmed by 4 bases and 3 bases, with 6 bases remaining between them. Germline V gene sequence: CDR1 MDHEN, CDR2 SYDVKM. The CDR3 has 12 residues. CDR3 protein: CASSSGDTEAFF. The CDR3 DNA is TGTGCCAGCAGTTCGGGGGACACTGAAGCTTTCTTT.

The gene calls are TRBV28 and TRBJ2-7, with 8 bases fitting TRBD1. Germline V lookup: CDR1 MDHEN, CDR2 SYDVKM. The CDR3 is 14 residues long. V was pared by 6 bases and J by 0 bases, with 4 bases of the junction left unmatched. CDR3 loop: CASRRDRSSYEQYF. CDR3 DNA: TGTGCCAGCAGACGGGACAGGAGCTCCTACGAGCAGTACTTC. Based on the CDR3 plus reference TRBV28 and TRBJ2-7, the full variable domain is DVKVTQSSRYLVKRTGEKVFLECVQDMDHENMFWYRQDPGLGLRLIYFSYDVKMKEKGDIPEGYSVSREKKERFSLILESASTNQTSMYLCASRRDRSSYEQYFGPGTRLTVT.

This chain joins TRBV28 and TRBJ2-1; 12 bases align to TRBD2. Trimming at V came to 7 bases and at J to 11 bases, leaving 12 bases not matched to a gene. CDR1 and CDR2 (germline): MDHEN, SYDVKM. The CDR3 length is 15 residues. Here the CDR3 DNA reads TGTGCCAGCACCTTCCCCGGACTAGCGGGAAATCAGCAGTTCTTC. As protein: CASTFPGLAGNQQFF. Combining the CDR3 with reference TRBV28 and TRBJ2-1 gives the whole variable domain DVKVTQSSRYLVKRTGEKVFLECVQDMDHENMFWYRQDPGLGLRLIYFSYDVKMKEKGDIPEGYSVSREKKERFSLILESASTNQTSMYLCASTFPGLAGNQQFFGPGTRLTVL.

V and J are TRBV10-3 and TRBJ2-7; weak D call: TRBD1 (6 bases). The CDR3 sequence is 11 residues long. Germline assignment: CDR1 ENHRY and CDR2 SYGVKD. V was cut by 6 bases and J by 6 bases, with 9 bases left in between. CDR3 protein: CAIRQGGEQYF. DNA of the CDR3: TGTGCCATCAGGCAAGGGGGCGAGCAGTACTTC.

The chain couples TRBV2 to TRBJ2-1; 8 nucleotides agree with TRBD1. The V gene's germline CDR1 is SNHLY and CDR2 FYNNEI. The CDR3 length is 14 residues. The V and J ends lost 7 bases and 9 bases, in that order; junction bases with no gene match: 11. CDR3 nucleotide sequence: TGTGCCAGCAATTTTCAGGGGGCAAGGAGTGAGCAGTTCTTC. It yields the protein CASNFQGARSEQFF.

The chain is built from TRBV7-6 and TRBJ2-3; 11 nucleotides align to TRBD2. Per the germline V gene, CDR1 is SGHVS and CDR2 is FNYEAQ. The CDR3 is 16 amino acids. J was trimmed by 1 base and V by 6 bases; bases with no gene match: 6. CDR3 sequence (DNA): TGTGCCAGCAGTTTGGGACTAGCGGAGGGCACAGATACGCAGTATTTT. Translated: CASSLGLAEGTDTQYF. Complete variable domain (other parts from reference TRBV7-6 and TRBJ2-3): GAGVSQSPRYKVTKRGQDVALRCDPISGHVSLYWYRQALGQGPEFLTYFNYEAQQDKSGLPNDRFSAERPEGSISTLTIQRTEQRDSAMYRCASSLGLAEGTDTQYFGPGTRLTVL.

This clone has a handful of counts. The chain combines TRBV27 with TRBJ2-2; the match to TRBD2 covers 9 bases. After removal of 6 bases from V and 0 bases from J, the junction contained 11 bases not matched to a gene. The germline CDR1 and CDR2 sequences are MNHEY and SMNVEV (reference sequence). CDR3 length equals 18 residues. The CDR3 is CASSGGRGLAANTGELFF. As DNA, the CDR3 is TGTGCCAGCAGCGGCGGCAGGGGACTAGCCGCGAACACCGGGGAGCTGTTTTTT.

The gene calls are TRBV12-3 or TRBV12-4 and TRBJ1-2; 8 bases agree with TRBD1. V trimming: 3 bases; J trimming: 5 bases; junction bases outside the gene matches: 2. CDR3 length equals 13 residues. The CDR3 nucleotides are TGTGCCAGCAGTTTTCGGACAGGGTATGGCTACACCTTC. Amino acids: CASSFRTGYGYTF.

The chain links TRBV2 to TRBJ1-4; the match to TRBD1 covers 8 bases. This CDR3 contains 15 residues. Germline-derived CDR1 and CDR2 are SNHLY and FYNNEI. The V segment lost 6 bases and the J segment 8 bases; nucleotides outside the gene matches: 11. The CDR3 coding sequence is TGTGCCAGCAGCCAGGGACAGGTTCAGAGCGAAAAACTGTTTTTT. Translated, it gives CASSQGQVQSEKLFF.

V is TRBV29-1 and J is TRBJ1-2; TRBD1 agrees at 7 bases. The germline V gene has CDR1 SQVTM and CDR2 ANQGSEA. J gave up 6 bases and V 4 bases, and 5 bases lay outside the gene matches. This CDR3 has 12 amino acids. CDR3 coding DNA: TGCAGCGTTGCCGACAGGGATAATGGCTACACCTTC. Protein sequence: CSVADRDNGYTF.